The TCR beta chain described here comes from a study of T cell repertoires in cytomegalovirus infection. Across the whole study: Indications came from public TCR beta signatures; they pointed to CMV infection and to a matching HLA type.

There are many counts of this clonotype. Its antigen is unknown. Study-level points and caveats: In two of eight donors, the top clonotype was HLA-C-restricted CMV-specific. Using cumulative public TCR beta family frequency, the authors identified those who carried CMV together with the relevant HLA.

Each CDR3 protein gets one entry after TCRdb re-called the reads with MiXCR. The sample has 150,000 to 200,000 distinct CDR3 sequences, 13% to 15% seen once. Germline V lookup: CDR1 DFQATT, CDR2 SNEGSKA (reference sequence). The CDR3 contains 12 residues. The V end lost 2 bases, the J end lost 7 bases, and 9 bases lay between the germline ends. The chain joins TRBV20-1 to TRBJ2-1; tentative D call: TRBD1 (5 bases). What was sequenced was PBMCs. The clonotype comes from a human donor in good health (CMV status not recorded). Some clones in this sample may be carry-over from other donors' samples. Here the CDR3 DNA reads TGCAGTGCTAGACCACAGGCTAATGAGCAGTTCTTC. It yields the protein CSARPQANEQFF.